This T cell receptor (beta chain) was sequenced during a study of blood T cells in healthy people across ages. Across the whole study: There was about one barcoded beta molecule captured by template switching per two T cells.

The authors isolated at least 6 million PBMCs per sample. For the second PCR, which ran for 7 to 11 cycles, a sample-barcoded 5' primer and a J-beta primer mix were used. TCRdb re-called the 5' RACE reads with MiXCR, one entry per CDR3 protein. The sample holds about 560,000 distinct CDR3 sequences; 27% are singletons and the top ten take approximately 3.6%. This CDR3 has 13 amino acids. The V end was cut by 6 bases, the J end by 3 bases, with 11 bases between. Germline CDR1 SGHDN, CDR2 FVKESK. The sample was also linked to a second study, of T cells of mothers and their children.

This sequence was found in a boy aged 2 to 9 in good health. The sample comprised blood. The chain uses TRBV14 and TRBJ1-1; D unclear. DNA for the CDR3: TGTGCCAGCAGAAGTGATGTTTACACTGAAGCTTTCTTT. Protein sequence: CASRSDVYTEAFF.